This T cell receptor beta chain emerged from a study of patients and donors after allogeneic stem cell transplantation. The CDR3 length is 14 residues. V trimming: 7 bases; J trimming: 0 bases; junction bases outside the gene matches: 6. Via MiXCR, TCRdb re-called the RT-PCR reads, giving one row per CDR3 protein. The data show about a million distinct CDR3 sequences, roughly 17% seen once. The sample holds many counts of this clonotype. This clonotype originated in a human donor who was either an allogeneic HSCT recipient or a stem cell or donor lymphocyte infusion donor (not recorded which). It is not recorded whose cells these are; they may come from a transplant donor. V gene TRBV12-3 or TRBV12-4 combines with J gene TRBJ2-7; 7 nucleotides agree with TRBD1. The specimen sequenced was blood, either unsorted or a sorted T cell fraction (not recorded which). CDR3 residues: CASTWQGVSYEQYF. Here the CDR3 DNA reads TGTGCCAGCACGTGGCAGGGGGTCTCCTACGAGCAGTACTTC.